This T cell receptor (beta chain) was identified in a study of T-cell memory formation after mild COVID-19. Study-wide context: TCR clusters were mostly confined to one donor each.

This clonotype was seen only a few times. The antigen remains unidentified. CDR1 DFQATT and CDR2 SNEGSKA come from the germline V gene (reference sequence). J gave up 0 bases and V 4 bases, and 1 base lay outside the gene matches. This CDR3 comprises 13 residues. TCRalpha and TCRbeta libraries used 5'RACE with constant-segment primers and UMIs. Each CDR3 protein is one row after TCRdb ran MiXCR on the 5' RACE reads. This sample has about 140,000 distinct CDR3 sequences, with about 14% found just once. The study, taken as a whole, reports: Whereas later expanders leaned CD4+, clones contracting day 15 to 85 showed a balanced CD4/CD8 makeup. The pre-infection memory compartment contained some responding clones, suggesting cross-reactive memory joined.

The sequence was obtained from an adult woman who had mild COVID-19 (a few samples of this study predate the infection). Cell type and time point are not known. The sequencing sample was made of PBMCs or a T cell subset sorted from them (not recorded which). V gene TRBV20-1 combines with J gene TRBJ1-1; 8 bases match TRBD1. The chain's CDR3 is CSATGGLNTEAFF. The CDR3 nucleotides are TGCAGTGCTACAGGGGGCCTGAACACTGAAGCTTTCTTT.